This paragraph reports one TCR beta chain. The sample comes from a study of blood T cells in healthy people across ages. Through a sample-barcoded 5' primer and a J-beta primer mix, a second PCR was run for roughly 6 to 11 cycles. TCRdb independently ran MiXCR on the 5' RACE reads; one entry per CDR3 protein. Among under 800,000 distinct CDR3 sequences listed, around a fifth were seen once. From germline, CDR1 is LGHNT and CDR2 FRNRAP. The CDR3 contains 14 residues. The ends were cut back, 5 bases at V and 0 bases at J, with 9 bases in the middle. Input material: blood. This chain connects TRBV12-5 to TRBJ2-3, with D perhaps matching TRBD2 (6 bases). The source is a man aged 65-85 years in good health. The CDR3 DNA follows: TGTGCTAGTGGTCCGGGAGTTAGCACAGATACGCAGTATTTT. This gives the protein CASGPGVSTDTQYF.